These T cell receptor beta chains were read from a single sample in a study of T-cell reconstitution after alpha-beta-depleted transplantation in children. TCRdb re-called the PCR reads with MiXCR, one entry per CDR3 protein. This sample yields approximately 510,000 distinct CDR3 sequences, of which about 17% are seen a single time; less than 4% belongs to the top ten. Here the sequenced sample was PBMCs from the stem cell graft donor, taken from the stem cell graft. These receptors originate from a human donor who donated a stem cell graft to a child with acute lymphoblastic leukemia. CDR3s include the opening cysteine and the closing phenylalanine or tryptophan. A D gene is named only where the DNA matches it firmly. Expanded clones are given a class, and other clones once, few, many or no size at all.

CASSDPRQGAETNEKLFF,TGTGCCAGCAGCGACCCCAGGCAGGGGGCTGAGACTAATGAAAAACTGTTTTTT,.,TRBJ1-4,TRBV25-1,TRBD1
CASTRTGIPETQYF,TGTGCCAGCACGCGAACAGGGATCCCAGAGACCCAGTACTTC,few,TRBJ2-5,TRBV6-1,.
CSVVGRRAGEQYF,TGCAGCGTTGTAGGGCGGAGGGCTGGCGAGCAGTACTTC,.,TRBJ2-7,TRBV29-1,.
CASRLAGDASWELFF,TGTGCCAGCAGACTAGCGGGAGATGCGTCCTGGGAGCTGTTTTTT,.,TRBJ2-2,TRBV7-8,TRBD2
CASSPYTAHIYF,TGTGCCAGCAGCCCGTACACCGCGCACATATATTTT,few,TRBJ1-3,TRBV13,.
CASSPFDRVLNEQYF,TGTGCCAGCAGCCCATTCGACAGGGTTCTAAACGAGCAGTACTTC,few,TRBJ2-7,TRBV12-3/TRBV12-4,TRBD1
CASSPSEVILADTQYF,TGTGCCAGCTCACCAAGCGAGGTGATTCTGGCAGATACGCAGTATTTT,few,TRBJ2-3,TRBV18,.
CASRRQSAGGPYNEQFF,TGTGCCAGCAGACGACAGTCAGCGGGAGGGCCGTACAATGAGCAGTTCTTC,.,TRBJ2-1,TRBV6-2/TRBV6-3,TRBD2
CSADLAGAANEQFF,TGCAGTGCTGATTTAGCGGGAGCGGCGAATGAGCAGTTCTTC,few,TRBJ2-1,TRBV20-1,TRBD2
CASKSDSGANVLTF,TGCGCCAGCAAATCAGATTCTGGGGCCAACGTCCTGACTTTC,few,TRBJ2-6,TRBV5-1,.
CSASYPGTYEQYF,TGCAGTGCTAGTTATCCAGGTACCTACGAGCAGTACTTC,few,TRBJ2-7,TRBV20-1,.
CASSLRTGSDTQYF,TGTGCCAGCAGTTTGCGAACAGGGTCAGATACGCAGTATTTT,few,TRBJ2-3,TRBV12-3/TRBV12-4,.
CASSDDPGSGNTIYF,TGTGCCAGCAGTGATGACCCGGGCTCTGGAAACACCATATATTTT,.,TRBJ1-3,TRBV2,.